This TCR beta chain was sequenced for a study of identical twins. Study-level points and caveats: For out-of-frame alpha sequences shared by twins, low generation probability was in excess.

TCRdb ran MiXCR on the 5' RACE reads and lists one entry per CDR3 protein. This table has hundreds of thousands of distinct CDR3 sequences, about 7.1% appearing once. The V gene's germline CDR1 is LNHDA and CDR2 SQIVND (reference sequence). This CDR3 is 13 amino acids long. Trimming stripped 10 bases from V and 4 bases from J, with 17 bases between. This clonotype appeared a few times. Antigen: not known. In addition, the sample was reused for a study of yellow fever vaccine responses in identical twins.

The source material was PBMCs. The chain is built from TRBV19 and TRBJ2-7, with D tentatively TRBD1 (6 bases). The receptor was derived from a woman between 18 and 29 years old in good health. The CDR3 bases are TGTGCCACGGGAACAGGGTTTCCGTACGAGCAGTACTTC. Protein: CATGTGFPYEQYF.